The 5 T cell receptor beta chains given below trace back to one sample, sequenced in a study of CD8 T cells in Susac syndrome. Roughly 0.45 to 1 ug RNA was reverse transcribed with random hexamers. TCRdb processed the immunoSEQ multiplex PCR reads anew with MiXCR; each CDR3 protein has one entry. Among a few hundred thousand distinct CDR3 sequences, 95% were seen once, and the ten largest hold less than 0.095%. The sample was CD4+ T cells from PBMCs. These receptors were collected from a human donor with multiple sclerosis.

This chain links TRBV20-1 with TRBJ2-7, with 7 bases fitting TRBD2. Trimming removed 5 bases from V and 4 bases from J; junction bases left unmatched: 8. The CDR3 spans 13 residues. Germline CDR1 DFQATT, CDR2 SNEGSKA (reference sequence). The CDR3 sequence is CSAVPGTKYEQYF. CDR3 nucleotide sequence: TGCAGTGCTGTCCCCGGGACTAAATACGAGCAGTACTTC.

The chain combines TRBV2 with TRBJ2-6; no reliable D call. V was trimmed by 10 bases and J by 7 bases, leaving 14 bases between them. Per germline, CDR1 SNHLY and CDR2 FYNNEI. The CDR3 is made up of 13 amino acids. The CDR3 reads CATSFSSANVLTF. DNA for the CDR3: TGTGCCACCTCATTCTCGTCAGCCAACGTCCTGACTTTC.

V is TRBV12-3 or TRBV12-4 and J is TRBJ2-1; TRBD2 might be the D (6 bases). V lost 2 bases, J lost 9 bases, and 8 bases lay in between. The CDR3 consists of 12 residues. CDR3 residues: CASSLLRGEQFF. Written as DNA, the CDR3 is TGTGCCAGCAGTTTATTGCGGGGTGAGCAGTTCTTC.

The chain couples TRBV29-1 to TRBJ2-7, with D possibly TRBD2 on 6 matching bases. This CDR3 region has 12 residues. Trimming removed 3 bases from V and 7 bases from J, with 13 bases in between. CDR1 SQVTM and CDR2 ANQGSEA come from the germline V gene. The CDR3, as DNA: TGCAGCGTTGATGTACTTGGGGGGGAGCAGTACTTC. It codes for CSVDVLGGEQYF.

CDR3: CSARSSVAGSYEQYF. The CDR3 coding sequence is TGCAGTGCTAGGTCGTCGGTAGCGGGGTCCTACGAGCAGTACTTC. The chain uses TRBV20-1 and TRBJ2-7, with 8 bases lining up with TRBD2. After removal of 3 bases from V and 1 base from J, the junction contained 8 bases not matched to a gene. Looked up from germline, CDR1 is DFQATT and CDR2 is SNEGSKA (reference sequence). The CDR3 consists of 15 residues.